The 25 T cell receptor beta chains reported below all come from one sample, sequenced in a study of OX40 agonist ivuxolimab in advanced cancers. Some clones are missing from TCRdb's copy, which holds only in-frame ones; the method was immunoSEQ multiplex PCR. This table has under 12,000 clones, roughly 86% appearing once. The sequences come from CD4+ or CD8+ T cells sorted from blood, collected in a trial of the OX40 agonist ivuxolimab. The source of these receptors is an adult with an advanced solid tumor such as melanoma, head and neck, liver or kidney cancer.

CDR3 residues: CAISGRGLDPDTQYF. CDR3 DNA: TGTGCCATCAGTGGTAGGGGACTAGATCCAGATACGCAGTATTTT. The chain joins TRBV10-3 to TRBJ2-3, with 8 bases matching TRBD2. With V trimmed by 4 bases and J by 4 bases, 7 bases remained unmatched. Looked up from germline, CDR1 is ENHRY and CDR2 is SYGVKD. This CDR3 is 15 amino acids long.

This chain connects TRBV9 to TRBJ1-2; 9 bases map to TRBD1. The CDR3 runs to 17 residues. V shed 0 bases, J shed 8 bases, and the junction held 14 bases outside the gene matches. In germline, CDR1 is SGDLS, CDR2 YYNGEE. The DNA of the CDR3 is TGTGCCAGCAGCGTAGGGGACAGGGTGTCGCTTTCGGACGGCTACACCTTC. This codes for CASSVGDRVSLSDGYTF.

V usage is TRBV7-9 and J usage is TRBJ1-5, with D perhaps TRBD1 (5 bases). The CDR3 length is 19 residues. Trimming removed 1 base at V and 0 bases at J, with 19 bases between. Germline V lookup: CDR1 SEHNR, CDR2 FQNEAQ (reference sequence). Here the CDR3 DNA reads TGTGCCAGCAGCTTAGAAACAGGAGCTGGTGCGTATAGCAATCAGCCCCAGCATTTT. It encodes CASSLETGAGAYSNQPQHF.

This chain links TRBV5-1 with TRBJ2-3; TRBD1 matches 7 bases. The junction had 10 bases not matched to a gene; V was cut back by 4 bases and J by 2 bases. The germline gives CDR1 SGHRS, CDR2 YFSETQ. The CDR3 extends over 16 amino acids. This CDR3 reads CASSNPGGRPTDTQYF. In DNA form, the CDR3 reads TGCGCCAGCAGCAACCCAGGGGGAAGACCCACAGATACGCAGTATTTT.

This clone appeared a few times. The chain couples TRBV6-4 to TRBJ2-3; D might be TRBD2 (5 bases). Per the germline V gene, CDR1 is MRHNA and CDR2 is SNTAGT. There are 15 residues in the CDR3. Trimming cost V 0 bases and J 2 bases, with 9 bases left between them. CDR3 in amino acids: CASSDSGGSTDTQYF. Here the CDR3 DNA reads TGTGCCAGCAGTGACTCTGGAGGCTCCACAGATACGCAGTATTTT.

The V gene is TRBV10-2, the J gene TRBJ2-3, with D possibly being TRBD1 (5 bases). CDR1 WSHSY and CDR2 SAAADI come from the germline V gene. V lost 1 base to trimming and J lost 3 bases, with 11 bases between them. This CDR3 region has 15 residues. DNA for the CDR3: TGCGCCAGCAGTGAGTACCAGGGTGGGACAGATACGCAGTATTTT. Its translation is CASSEYQGGTDTQYF.

The chain recombines TRBV6-5 with TRBJ2-7, with 7 bases matching TRBD1. Germline assignment: CDR1 MNHEY and CDR2 SVGAGI. This CDR3 is 13 amino acids long. V lost 7 bases to trimming and J lost 3 bases; unmatched junction nucleotides: 6. The DNA for the CDR3 is TGTGCCAGCACTGGGACAGTCTACTACGAGCAGTACTTC. Translating gives CASTGTVYYEQYF.

This clone has just one count. V usage is TRBV28 and J usage is TRBJ2-5; D is uncertain. Germline loops: CDR1 MDHEN, CDR2 SYDVKM. The CDR3 totals 14 residues. V lost 5 bases, J lost 0 bases, and 10 bases lay in between. CDR3 in amino acids: CASSERAYQETQYF. CDR3 nucleotide sequence: TGTGCCAGCAGTGAAAGGGCGTACCAAGAGACCCAGTACTTC. The variable domain in full, with the rest retrieved from reference TRBV28 and TRBJ2-5, is DVKVTQSSRYLVKRTGEKVFLECVQDMDHENMFWYRQDPGLGLRLIYFSYDVKMKEKGDIPEGYSVSREKKERFSLILESASTNQTSMYLCASSERAYQETQYFGPGTRLLVL.

This clone was seen more than once but under ten times. The rearrangement joins TRBV19 to TRBJ2-1; 8 bases align to TRBD2. The germline V gene has CDR1 LNHDA and CDR2 SQIVND (reference sequence). Trimming at V came to 3 bases and at J to 8 bases, leaving 9 bases not matched to a gene. The CDR3 is 15 amino acids. CDR3 amino acids: CASSINAGGGYEQFF. The CDR3 DNA is TGTGCCAGTAGTATCAATGCGGGAGGCGGCTATGAGCAGTTCTTC.

The chain uses TRBV19 and TRBJ2-1; D unclear. The germline V and J ends were trimmed by 1 base and 12 bases, with 13 bases remaining between them. The CDR3 consists of 13 residues. Germline lookup yields CDR1 LNHDA and CDR2 SQIVND (reference sequence). CDR3 amino acids: CASSIVGGGGQFF. The CDR3, as DNA: TGTGCCAGTAGTATAGTGGGCGGCGGCGGGCAGTTCTTC.

The CDR3 DNA sequence: TGTGCCAGCAGTTTAGGCAGACCCAACTCTGGAAACACCATATATTTT. Its protein product is CASSLGRPNSGNTIYF. V is TRBV27 and J is TRBJ1-3; D is ambiguous. V lost 2 bases and J 0 bases, leaving 11 bases between the germline ends. Germline CDR1 MNHEY, CDR2 SMNVEV (reference sequence). The CDR3 spans 16 residues.

The V gene is TRBV6-1, the J gene TRBJ2-3, with 8 positions matching TRBD1. Per the germline V gene, CDR1 is MNHNS and CDR2 is SASEGT. Trimming took 6 bases from V and 3 from J; bases not matched to a gene: 8. The CDR3 covers 15 residues. The CDR3 region has the DNA TGTGCCAGCAGCGGAGACAGGGGAACAACAGATACGCAGTATTTT. This codes for CASSGDRGTTDTQYF.

The V gene is TRBV28, the J gene TRBJ2-5, with D tentatively TRBD1 (7 bases). The V end lost 1 base, the J end lost 2 bases, and 17 bases lay between the germline ends. The germline gives CDR1 MDHEN, CDR2 SYDVKM. The length of the CDR3 is 17 residues. The CDR3 spells CASSLFQGGAEQETQYF. DNA for the CDR3: TGTGCCAGCAGTTTATTTCAGGGGGGCGCGGAGCAAGAGACCCAGTACTTC.

The chain recombines TRBV7-9 with TRBJ1-2, with D uncertain. Trimming took off 4 bases at V and 5 bases at J, with 20 bases between the two ends. Per the germline V gene, CDR1 is SEHNR and CDR2 is FQNEAQ (reference sequence). CDR3 size: 16 residues. The CDR3 sequence is CASSSSDGREAYGYTF. DNA of the CDR3: TGTGCCAGCAGCTCATCCGACGGACGAGAAGCTTATGGCTACACCTTC.

The V call is TRBV9, the J call TRBJ2-1; D gene uncertain. V lost 0 bases and J 7 bases, leaving 8 bases between the germline ends. Germline values: CDR1 SGDLS, CDR2 YYNGEE. The CDR3 contains 13 residues. The CDR3 spells CASSVGAENEQFF. CDR3 DNA sequence: TGTGCCAGCAGCGTAGGAGCAGAGAATGAGCAGTTCTTC.

This chain connects TRBV7-2 to TRBJ2-5, with D unclear. The V end was cut by 1 base, the J end by 0 bases, with 6 bases between. Per the germline V gene, CDR1 is SGHTA and CDR2 is FQGNSA. The CDR3 has 14 amino acids. CDR3 nucleotide sequence: TGTGCCAGCAGCTTAGTTACAGACCAAGAGACCCAGTACTTC. Its protein is CASSLVTDQETQYF.

DNA of the CDR3: TGTGCCAGCAGCTTAGATCTTACGGCCAATCAGCCCCAGCATTTT. Residues: CASSLDLTANQPQHF. The genes are TRBV11-3 and TRBJ1-5; D ambiguous. V was cut by 0 bases and J by 3 bases, with 9 bases left in between. The V gene's germline CDR1 is SGHNT and CDR2 YENEEA. CDR3 length: 15 residues.

This rearrangement joins TRBV28 to TRBJ2-7; TRBD2 matches at 7 bases. The V gene end was trimmed by 1 base and the J gene end by 2 bases; junction bases not matched to a gene: 5. Germline V gene sequence: CDR1 MDHEN, CDR2 SYDVKM. There are 15 residues in the CDR3. CDR3 sequence reads: CASSLYLGLAYEQYF. The CDR3, as DNA: TGTGCCAGCAGTTTATACCTTGGACTAGCCTACGAGCAGTACTTC. Complete variable domain (other parts from reference TRBV28 and TRBJ2-7): DVKVTQSSRYLVKRTGEKVFLECVQDMDHENMFWYRQDPGLGLRLIYFSYDVKMKEKGDIPEGYSVSREKKERFSLILESASTNQTSMYLCASSLYLGLAYEQYFGPGTRLTVT.

The genes are TRBV6-6 and TRBJ1-1; TRBD1 matches at 7 bases. CDR3 length equals 14 residues. Per the germline V gene, CDR1 is MNHNY and CDR2 is SVGAGI (reference sequence). The trim removed 2 bases at V and 5 bases at J, leaving 5 bases unmatched. This CDR3 is CASSYEGARTEAFF. The CDR3 nucleotides read TGTGCCAGCAGTTACGAGGGGGCGCGAACTGAAGCTTTCTTT.

The chain joins TRBV28 to TRBJ1-5, with TRBD1 as a possible D gene (6 bases). This CDR3 is 15 amino acids long. V was trimmed by 5 bases and J by 9 bases, leaving 20 bases between them. The germline gives CDR1 MDHEN, CDR2 SYDVKM. CDR3 sequence reads: CASSDGQRQILPQHF. CDR3 nucleotides: TGTGCCAGCAGTGACGGACAGCGACAGATCCTGCCCCAGCATTTT.

The table lists this clone with a few counts. The rearrangement uses TRBV6-4 and TRBJ2-2; 8 bases align to TRBD1. The CDR3 is made up of 15 amino acids. With V trimmed by 3 bases and J by 1 base, 1 base remained unmatched. Germline-derived CDR1 and CDR2 are MRHNA and SNTAGT. CDR3 nucleotides: TGTGCCAGCAGTGAAGGGACAGGGAACACCGGGGAGCTGTTTTTT. Its translation is CASSEGTGNTGELFF.

J is TRBJ2-7 and V is TRBV28; TRBD1 aligns across 10 bases. J gave up 3 bases and V 4 bases, and 3 bases lay outside the gene matches. The germline V gene has CDR1 MDHEN and CDR2 SYDVKM. The CDR3 loop spans 14 amino acids. This CDR3 is CASSWGTGDYEQYF. The CDR3 coding sequence is TGTGCCAGCAGTTGGGGGACAGGGGACTACGAGCAGTACTTC. Using reference TRBV28 and TRBJ2-7 for the parts outside the CDR3, the full variable domain is DVKVTQSSRYLVKRTGEKVFLECVQDMDHENMFWYRQDPGLGLRLIYFSYDVKMKEKGDIPEGYSVSREKKERFSLILESASTNQTSMYLCASSWGTGDYEQYFGPGTRLTVT.

Within the sample, this clone is large (0.1 to 1%). The chain uses TRBV10-2 and TRBJ2-5, with 9 bases that match TRBD2. The CDR3 spans 14 residues. J was trimmed by 5 bases and V by 6 bases; bases with no gene match: 7. From germline, CDR1 is WSHSY and CDR2 SAAADI. This chain's CDR3 is CASRPSGVGETQYF. The CDR3 nucleotides read TGCGCCAGCAGACCTAGCGGGGTGGGCGAGACCCAGTACTTC.

The chain links TRBV28 to TRBJ1-2; no firm D call. CDR3 length equals 13 residues. The germline V gene has CDR1 MDHEN and CDR2 SYDVKM. V lost 2 bases to trimming and J lost 1 base, with 5 bases between them. The CDR3 DNA follows: TGTGCCAGCAGTTTACGTTTTAACTATGGCTACACCTTC. Amino acids: CASSLRFNYGYTF.

The chain employs TRBV27 and TRBJ2-7; D might be TRBD1 or TRBD2, each matching 5 bases. The CDR3 is 17 amino acids. Trimming shortened V by 3 bases and J by 2 bases, and 20 bases separated the two germline ends. CDR1 MNHEY and CDR2 SMNVEV come from the germline V gene (reference sequence). The CDR3 is CASSFSLAGTATYEQYF. The DNA for the CDR3 is TGTGCCAGCAGTTTCTCCTTAGCCGGGACCGCTACCTACGAGCAGTACTTC.